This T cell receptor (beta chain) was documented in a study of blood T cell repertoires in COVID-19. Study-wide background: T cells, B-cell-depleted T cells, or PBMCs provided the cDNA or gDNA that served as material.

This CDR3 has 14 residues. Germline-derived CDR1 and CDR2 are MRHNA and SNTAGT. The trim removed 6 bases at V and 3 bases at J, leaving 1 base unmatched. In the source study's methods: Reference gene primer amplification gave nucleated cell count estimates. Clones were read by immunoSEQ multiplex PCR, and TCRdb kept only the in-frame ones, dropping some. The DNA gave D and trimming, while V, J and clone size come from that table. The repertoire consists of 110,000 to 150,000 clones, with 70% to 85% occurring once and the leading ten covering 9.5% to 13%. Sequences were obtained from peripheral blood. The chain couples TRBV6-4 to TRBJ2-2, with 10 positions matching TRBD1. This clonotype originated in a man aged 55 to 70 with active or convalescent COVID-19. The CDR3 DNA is TGTGCCAGCAGGGGACAGGGGCACACCGGGGAGCTGTTTTTT. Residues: CASRGQGHTGELFF.